This T cell receptor (beta chain) was identified in a study of blood T cell repertoires in COVID-19 (dated by TCRdb to 2020 to 2022). For the wider study: Samples covering the acute and convalescent phases of COVID-19 were provided by collaborators in the United States, Italy and Spain. Deeply sampled blood TCRbeta repertoires from subjects exposed to, actively infected with, or recovered from COVID-19 were included in the dataset. The material from the prospective study consisted of cDNA or gDNA derived from T cells, B-cell-depleted T cells, or PBMCs. The samples were drawn from two sources: the first 160 participants of the ongoing ImmuneRACE study, and 1,254 subjects contributed by 6 global collaborators. The repertoires were made available in a free public database intended to serve as a resource for research on the immune response to SARS-CoV-2. Where HLA class I and class II types were available, the types were taken from metadata supplied by the sample provider, not from assay-based typing. Sample metadata almost always included a de-identified subject ID, COVID-19 status, age in years and sex.

Collaborating institutions collected whole blood in K2EDTA tubes following their own protocols. Collaborator samples were shipped for TCRbeta analysis as frozen whole blood, isolated PBMCs, or DNA extracted from either sample type. V was cut back by 1 base and J by 0 bases, leaving a gap of 7 bases between them. The CDR3 runs 15 residues from the cysteine to the phenylalanine. The DNA shown is the 45-base CDR3, in frame from base 1. The germline V gene provides CDR1 SNHLY and CDR2 FYNNEI. The immunoSEQ Assay, a bias-controlled multiplex PCR, was used to amplify TCRbeta CDR3 regions from genomic DNA. On the authors' methods: The number of nucleated cells in each sample was estimated by amplification of reference gene primers within the assay. To quantify the absolute abundance of each unique TCRbeta CDR3 rearrangement, sequence reads were collapsed and filtered. Productive Simpson clonality was computed per sample as the square root of Simpson's diversity index over productive rearrangements. TCRdb holds this immuneACCESS table with in-frame rearrangements only. Some clones are missing; in checked studies, unresolved V genes explain under half, and the rest has no known cause. V, J and clone size derive from that table, while D and trimming were established from the DNA sequence. The sample table contains approximately 430,000 clones; only one count was recorded for 70% to 90% of them. The ten largest make up roughly 1.4% of the sample.

About this clone: It lacks a known antigen. The sample holds no much larger clone one base away, and base qualities are not on file.

Summary of the overall study and its limitations: Clinical and demographic metadata were provided uncurated, with the amount varying by source and participant.

The clonotype originates from a woman aged 30 to 39 with active or convalescent COVID-19. The sequenced material came from peripheral blood. The chain links TRBV2 with TRBJ1-3, with TRBD1 as a weak D call on 5 bases. Here the CDR3 is given as CASSEEGISGNTIYF. DNA sequence: TGTGCCAGCAGTGAAGAGGGGATCTCTGGAAACACCATATATTTT.